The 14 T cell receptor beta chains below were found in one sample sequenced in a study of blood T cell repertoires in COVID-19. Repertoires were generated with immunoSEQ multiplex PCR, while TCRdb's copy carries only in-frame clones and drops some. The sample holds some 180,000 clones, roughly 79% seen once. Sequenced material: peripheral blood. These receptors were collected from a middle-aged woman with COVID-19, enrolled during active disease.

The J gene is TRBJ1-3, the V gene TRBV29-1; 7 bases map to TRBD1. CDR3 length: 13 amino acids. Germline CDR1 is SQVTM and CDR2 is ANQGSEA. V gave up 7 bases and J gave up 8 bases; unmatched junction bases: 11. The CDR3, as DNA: TGCAGCGCTCACCCGACAGGGTCGGACACCATATATTTT. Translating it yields CSAHPTGSDTIYF.

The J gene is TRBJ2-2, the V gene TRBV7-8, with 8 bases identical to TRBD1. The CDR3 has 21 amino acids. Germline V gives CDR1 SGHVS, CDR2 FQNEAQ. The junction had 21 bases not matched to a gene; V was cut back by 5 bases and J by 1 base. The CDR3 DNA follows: TGTGCCAGCAGCCACCCCAGGGATTTATTACCGGGACAGGAGAACACCGGGGAGCTGTTTTTT. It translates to CASSHPRDLLPGQENTGELFF. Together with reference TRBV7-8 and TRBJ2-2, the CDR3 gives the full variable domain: GAGVSQSPRYKVAKRGQDVALRCDPISGHVSLFWYQQALGQGPEFLTYFQNEAQLDKSGLPSDRFFAERPEGSVSTLKIQRTQQEDSAVYLCASSHPRDLLPGQENTGELFFGEGSRLTVL.

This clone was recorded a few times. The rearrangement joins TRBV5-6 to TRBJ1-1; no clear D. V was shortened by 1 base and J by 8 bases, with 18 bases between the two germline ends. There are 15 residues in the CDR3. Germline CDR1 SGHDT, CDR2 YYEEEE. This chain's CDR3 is CASSLFGRIRREAFF. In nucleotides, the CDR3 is TGTGCCAGCAGCTTGTTCGGCAGGATCCGACGAGAAGCTTTCTTT.

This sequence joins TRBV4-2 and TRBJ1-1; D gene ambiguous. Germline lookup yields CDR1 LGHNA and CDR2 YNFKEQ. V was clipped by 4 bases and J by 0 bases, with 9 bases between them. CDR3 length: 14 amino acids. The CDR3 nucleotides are TGTGCCAGCAGCCCCAACACAATGAACACTGAAGCTTTCTTT. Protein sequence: CASSPNTMNTEAFF.

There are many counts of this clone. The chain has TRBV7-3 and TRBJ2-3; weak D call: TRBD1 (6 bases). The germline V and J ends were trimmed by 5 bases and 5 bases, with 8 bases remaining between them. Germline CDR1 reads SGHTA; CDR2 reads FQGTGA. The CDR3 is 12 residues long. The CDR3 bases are TGTGCCAGCAGCGAACAGGGAGATACGCAGTATTTT. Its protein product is CASSEQGDTQYF.

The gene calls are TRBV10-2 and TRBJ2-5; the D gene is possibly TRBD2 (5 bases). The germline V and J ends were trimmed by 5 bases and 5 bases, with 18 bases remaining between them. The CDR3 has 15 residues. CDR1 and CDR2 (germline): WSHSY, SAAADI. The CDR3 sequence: CASSLFGLRPETQYF. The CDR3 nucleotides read TGCGCCAGCAGTCTATTCGGACTTCGGCCGGAGACCCAGTACTTC.

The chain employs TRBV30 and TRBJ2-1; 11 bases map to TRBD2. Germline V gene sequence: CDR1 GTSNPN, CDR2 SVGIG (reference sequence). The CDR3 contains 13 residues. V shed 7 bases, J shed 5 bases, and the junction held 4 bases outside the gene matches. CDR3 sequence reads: CAFTSGSNNEQFF. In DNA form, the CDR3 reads TGTGCCTTTACTAGCGGGAGTAACAATGAGCAGTTCTTC.

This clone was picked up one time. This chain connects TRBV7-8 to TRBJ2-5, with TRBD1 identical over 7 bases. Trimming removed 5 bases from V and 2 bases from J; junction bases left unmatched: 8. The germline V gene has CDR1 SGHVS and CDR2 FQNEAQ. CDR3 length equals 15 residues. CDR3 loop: CASSPMTGPQETQYF. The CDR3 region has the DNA TGTGCCAGCAGCCCCATGACAGGGCCACAAGAGACCCAGTACTTC.

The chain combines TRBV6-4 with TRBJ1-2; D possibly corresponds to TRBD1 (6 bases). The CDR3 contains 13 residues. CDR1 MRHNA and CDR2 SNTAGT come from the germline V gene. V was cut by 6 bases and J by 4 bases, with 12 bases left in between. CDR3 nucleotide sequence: TGTGCCAGCAGCGAGACAGGCACCTATGGCTACACCTTC. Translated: CASSETGTYGYTF.

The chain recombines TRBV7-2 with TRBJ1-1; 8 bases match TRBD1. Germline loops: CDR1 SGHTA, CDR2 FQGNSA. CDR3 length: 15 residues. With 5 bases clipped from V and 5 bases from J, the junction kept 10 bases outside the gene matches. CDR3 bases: TGTGCCAGCAGCCCTTCCCAGGGGGCGCGTACTGAAGCTTTCTTT. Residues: CASSPSQGARTEAFF.

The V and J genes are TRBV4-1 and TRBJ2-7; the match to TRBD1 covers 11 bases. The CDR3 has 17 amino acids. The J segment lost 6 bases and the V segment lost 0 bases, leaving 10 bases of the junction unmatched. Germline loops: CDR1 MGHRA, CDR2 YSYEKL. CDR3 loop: CASSQEPGTGGNGEQYF. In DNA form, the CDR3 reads TGCGCCAGCAGCCAAGAACCTGGGACAGGGGGGAATGGCGAGCAGTACTTC.

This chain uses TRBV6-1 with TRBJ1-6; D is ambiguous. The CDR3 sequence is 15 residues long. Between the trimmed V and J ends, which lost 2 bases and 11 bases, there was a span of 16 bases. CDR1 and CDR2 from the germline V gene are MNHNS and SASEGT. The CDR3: CASSEYSTSRTPLHF. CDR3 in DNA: TGTGCCAGCAGTGAATACAGTACATCCCGGACACCCCTCCACTTT.

CDR3 protein: CASSEPTGDYGYTF. For the CDR3, the DNA is TGTGCCAGCAGTGAACCCACAGGTGACTATGGCTACACCTTC. This chain joins TRBV2 and TRBJ1-2, with a weak D call TRBD1 (5 bases). Per the germline V gene, CDR1 is SNHLY and CDR2 is FYNNEI. CDR3 length: 14 amino acids. V was trimmed by 2 bases and J by 3 bases, leaving 10 bases between them.

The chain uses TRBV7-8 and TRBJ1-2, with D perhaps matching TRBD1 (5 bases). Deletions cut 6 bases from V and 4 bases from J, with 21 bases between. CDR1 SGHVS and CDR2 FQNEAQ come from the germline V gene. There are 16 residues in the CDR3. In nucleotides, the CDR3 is TGTGCCAGCAGTCAAGGGATGACAGCGGGCTCCTATGGCTACACCTTC. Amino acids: CASSQGMTAGSYGYTF.